The 25 T cell receptor beta chains presented below share a single source sample, sequenced in a study of cytomegalovirus exposure and HLA in healthy donors. It was with 60 Vbeta and 13 Jbeta primers that the PCR ran. Profiled with immunoSEQ multiplex PCR; TCRdb holds only in-frame clones, not every one. The repertoire has about 90,000 clones, just under 70% of them found once; the top ten carry about 15%. Source material: PBMCs. Receptors originate from a woman aged 45-65 years in good health and CMV-seropositive.

This chain connects TRBV5-1 to TRBJ2-1, with 8 bases aligning to TRBD2. V shed 1 base, J shed 4 bases, and the junction held 4 bases outside the gene matches. The CDR3 covers 15 residues. Germline V gene lookup returns CDR1 SGHRS and CDR2 YFSETQ. The CDR3 spells CASSLTAGAYNEQFF. The CDR3 DNA follows: TGCGCCAGCAGCTTGACAGCGGGAGCTTACAATGAGCAGTTCTTC.

This chain links TRBV27 with TRBJ1-5, with D possibly being TRBD1 (6 bases). Germline V gene lookup returns CDR1 MNHEY and CDR2 SMNVEV (reference sequence). With 6 bases removed from V and 1 base from J, the gap between germline ends came to 22 bases. The CDR3 covers 18 residues. For the CDR3, the DNA is TGTGCCAGCAGCCAAACGAGGGGGAACGCTGTCAGCAATCAGCCCCAGCATTTT. This encodes CASSQTRGNAVSNQPQHF.

This clone showed up just a few times. This CDR3 is also generated by other DNA sequences in the sample. The chain combines TRBV19 with TRBJ1-1, with TRBD1 matching 8 bases. The J segment lost 1 base and the V segment lost 9 bases, leaving 7 bases of the junction unmatched. Germline loops: CDR1 LNHDA, CDR2 SQIVND (reference sequence). The CDR3 loop spans 14 amino acids. CDR3 amino acids: CASRTGRRNTEAFF. CDR3 DNA sequence: TGTGCCAGCCGGACAGGGCGGCGGAACACTGAAGCTTTCTTT. Full variable domain (rest looked up from reference TRBV19 and TRBJ1-1): DGGITQSPKYLFRKEGQNVTLSCEQNLNHDAMYWYRQDPGQGLRLIYYSQIVNDFQKGDIAEGYSVSREKKESFPLTVTSAQKNPTAFYLCASRTGRRNTEAFFGQGTRLTVV.

The chain carries TRBV5-8 and TRBJ1-3; the D gene is possibly TRBD1 (6 bases). V shed 0 bases and J shed 0 bases, with 13 bases lying between them. The CDR3 runs 17 residues. Germline V gene data show CDR1 as SGHTS and CDR2 as YDEGEE. Here the CDR3 reads CASSLGDMLHSGNTIYF. The CDR3 DNA follows: TGTGCCAGCAGCTTGGGGGACATGCTACACTCTGGAAACACCATATATTTT.

This chain links TRBV7-2 with TRBJ2-5, with D unresolved. The J call is in doubt because the DNA end fits TRBJ2-7 better. Germline assignment: CDR1 SGHTA and CDR2 FQGNSA. The CDR3 runs 14 residues. Here the CDR3 DNA reads TGTGCCAGCAGCCCCACTTACCGGGTCTACGAGCAGTACTTC. Translating gives CASSPTYRVYEQYF.

This clone is medium-sized within its sample. V is TRBV9 and J is TRBJ2-5; possibly TRBD2 for D (6 bases). CDR3 length: 14 residues. Germline CDR1 and CDR2: SGDLS and YYNGEE. V was cut by 4 bases and J by 1 base, with 11 bases left in between. CDR3 bases: TGTGCCAGCAGCCTAGGAGGGAGCCAAGAGACCCAGTACTTC. Its protein product is CASSLGGSQETQYF.

This clone showed up just once. This chain links TRBV10-3 with TRBJ1-2, with D possibly TRBD1 on 5 matching bases. Germline lookup yields CDR1 ENHRY and CDR2 SYGVKD. The CDR3 totals 15 residues. V was shortened by 6 bases and J by 6 bases, with 20 bases between the two germline ends. CDR3: CAISLKLTGDDGYTF. DNA for the CDR3: TGTGCCATCAGCCTAAAGCTAACAGGTGATGATGGCTACACCTTC.

The chain employs TRBV27 and TRBJ2-2, with no clear D. The length of the CDR3 is 13 residues. V lost 1 base and J 4 bases, leaving 4 bases between the germline ends. Germline lookup yields CDR1 MNHEY and CDR2 SMNVEV (reference sequence). As DNA, the CDR3 is TGTGCCAGCAGTTTATGGCCCACCGGGGAGCTGTTTTTT. Residues: CASSLWPTGELFF.

The V and J genes are TRBV7-8 and TRBJ2-3; 9 positions agree with TRBD2. CDR1 SGHVS and CDR2 FQNEAQ come from the germline V gene. This CDR3 region has 16 residues. V lost 5 bases to trimming and J lost 4 bases; unmatched junction nucleotides: 10. The CDR3 reads CASSPPSGLASDTQYF. CDR3 nucleotides: TGTGCCAGCAGCCCACCTTCGGGACTAGCCTCAGATACGCAGTATTTT.

There are a few counts of this clone. DNA of the CDR3: TGCGCCAGCAGTGAACCGTACCTAGGCAGCTCCTATAATTCACCCCTCCACTTT. As protein: CASSEPYLGSSYNSPLHF. The J gene is TRBJ1-6, the V gene TRBV10-1; no reliable D call. In germline, CDR1 is WNHNN, CDR2 SYGVQD (reference sequence). The CDR3 consists of 18 residues. V was clipped by 3 bases and J by 0 bases, with 15 bases between them.

This sequence joins TRBV30 and TRBJ2-3, with 8 nucleotides matching TRBD2. There are 14 residues in the CDR3. Germline CDR1 reads GTSNPN; CDR2 reads SVGIG (reference sequence). The V gene end was trimmed by 2 bases and the J gene end by 8 bases; junction bases not matched to a gene: 9. CDR3 nucleotides: TGTGCCTGGAGTTCGGTGGTAGCGGGAAGTACGCAGTATTTT. It codes for CAWSSVVAGSTQYF.

The rearrangement links TRBV7-2 to TRBJ2-7, with TRBD2 identical over 13 bases. J gave up 1 base and V 4 bases, and 13 bases lay outside the gene matches. The CDR3 spans 19 residues. Looked up from germline, CDR1 is SGHTA and CDR2 is FQGNSA. The CDR3 DNA sequence: TGTGCCAGCAGCTCGACTAGCGGGAGGCCCTTAGGGGTTTCCTACGAGCAGTACTTC. It encodes CASSSTSGRPLGVSYEQYF.

The chain links TRBV19 to TRBJ2-7, with 9 positions matching TRBD1. The CDR3 loop spans 15 amino acids. V shed 4 bases and J 3 bases; nucleotides not matched to a gene: 7. Germline-derived CDR1 and CDR2 are LNHDA and SQIVND (reference sequence). The CDR3 is CASSTKGQGHYEQYF. The CDR3 nucleotides read TGTGCCAGTAGTACGAAAGGACAGGGGCACTACGAGCAGTACTTC.

This clone was observed a handful of times. The rearrangement links TRBV7-2 to TRBJ2-3; TRBD2 matches at 8 bases. Per germline, CDR1 SGHTA and CDR2 FQGNSA. The CDR3 has 18 residues. The V and J ends lost 3 bases and 2 bases, in that order; junction bases with no gene match: 13. The CDR3 is CASSFLAGGGLNTDTQYF. DNA of the CDR3: TGTGCCAGCAGCTTCCTAGCGGGCGGGGGCCTAAACACAGATACGCAGTATTTT.

The chain couples TRBV10-3 to TRBJ2-1; the match to TRBD2 covers 12 bases. This CDR3 has 18 residues. The germline V gene has CDR1 ENHRY and CDR2 SYGVKD. Unmatched junction bases numbered 9, after V lost 6 bases and J lost 0 bases. The CDR3 DNA reads as TGTGCCATCAGGAGGACTAGCGGGGCTACCAGCTCCTACAATGAGCAGTTCTTC. It is translated as CAIRRTSGATSSYNEQFF.

This clone appeared a single time. The chain couples TRBV2 to TRBJ2-5; 7 bases fit TRBD1. The last part of the DNA fits TRBJ2-7 better; the J call may be wrong. Germline V gene data show CDR1 as SNHLY and CDR2 as FYNNEI. The CDR3 has 13 residues. Here the CDR3 DNA reads TGTGCCAGCCGACAGGGAACTGCCTACGAGCAGTACTTC. Encoded protein: CASRQGTAYEQYF.

J is TRBJ2-5 and V is TRBV10-1; 11 bases are shared with TRBD2. The germline V gene encodes CDR1 WNHNN and CDR2 SYGVQD (reference sequence). V gave up 8 bases and J gave up 5 bases; unmatched junction bases: 4. The CDR3 extends over 13 amino acids. The CDR3 here is CASGTSGSETQYF. The CDR3 DNA sequence: TGCGCCAGCGGCACTAGCGGGAGTGAGACCCAGTACTTC.

The V call is TRBV7-9, the J call TRBJ1-5; no clear D gene. Germline V gives CDR1 SEHNR, CDR2 FQNEAQ (reference sequence). The CDR3 totals 13 residues. Trimming shortened V by 5 bases and J by 9 bases, and 14 bases separated the two germline ends. This chain's CDR3 is CASSIDGVGPQHF. The DNA of the CDR3 is TGTGCCAGCAGCATCGACGGAGTGGGGCCCCAGCATTTT.

The chain employs TRBV13 and TRBJ2-7; a weak D match, TRBD1 (5 bases). Germline assignment: CDR1 PRHDT and CDR2 FYEKMQ (reference sequence). The CDR3 contains 12 residues. Trimming left V 5 bases short and J 7 bases short, with 12 bases between. The CDR3, as DNA: TGTGCCAGCAGCACCCCGGCAGGGGAGCAGTACTTC. Translated: CASSTPAGEQYF.

CDR3 amino acids: CSVEDGPGVMDEQFF. The CDR3 DNA is TGCAGCGTTGAAGATGGCCCGGGAGTCATGGATGAGCAGTTCTTC. The rearrangement uses TRBV29-1 and TRBJ2-1, with a weak D call TRBD2 (6 bases). Trimming took off 0 bases at V and 8 bases at J, with 17 bases between the two ends. The germline V gene encodes CDR1 SQVTM and CDR2 ANQGSEA. The CDR3 is 15 amino acids.

The J gene is TRBJ2-7, the V gene TRBV7-2; possible D gene TRBD1, 5 bases. CDR3 length: 14 amino acids. V lost 1 base, J lost 4 bases, and 11 bases lay in between. Per germline, CDR1 SGHTA and CDR2 FQGNSA. CDR3 sequence (DNA): TGTGCCAGCAGCTTAGGGGGTACAGGTTACGAGCAGTACTTC. The encoded protein is CASSLGGTGYEQYF.

The chain employs TRBV2 and TRBJ2-2, with D unclear. The CDR3 runs to 17 residues. Germline values: CDR1 SNHLY, CDR2 FYNNEI. Trimming shortened V by 4 bases and J by 2 bases, and 17 bases separated the two germline ends. In nucleotides, the CDR3 is TGTGCCAGCAGTGTAATCCCCTTAGAGAGAAACACCGGGGAGCTGTTTTTT. This codes for CASSVIPLERNTGELFF.

The CDR3 nucleotides read TGTGCCAGCAAGGGACACGGAGCCCCATACGAGCAGTACTTC. Its protein product is CASKGHGAPYEQYF. The chain combines TRBV6-6 with TRBJ2-7, with D tentatively TRBD1 (6 bases). The CDR3 is 14 amino acids. V lost 7 bases to trimming and J lost 4 bases, with 17 bases between them. Germline CDR1 MNHNY, CDR2 SVGAGI (reference sequence).

This clone was detected once. The junction departs from germline at one end; a sequencing error may be responsible. The CDR3 reads CSSSGLPGTSGKYTGELFF. CDR3 nucleotide sequence: TGTTCCAGCAGCGGACTCCCCGGGACTAGCGGGAAGTACACCGGGGAGCTGTTTTTT. The V and J genes are TRBV7-9 and TRBJ2-2; 13 bases agree with TRBD2. CDR3 length: 19 amino acids. Germline loops: CDR1 SEHNR, CDR2 FQNEAQ (reference sequence).

The chain combines TRBV4-1 with TRBJ2-2, with D unclear. The germline V and J ends were trimmed by 1 base and 6 bases, with 9 bases remaining between them. This CDR3 contains 14 residues. The germline gives CDR1 MGHRA, CDR2 YSYEKL. This CDR3 is CASSQVPTAGELFF. The CDR3 nucleotides read TGCGCCAGCAGCCAAGTCCCGACTGCCGGGGAGCTGTTTTTT.